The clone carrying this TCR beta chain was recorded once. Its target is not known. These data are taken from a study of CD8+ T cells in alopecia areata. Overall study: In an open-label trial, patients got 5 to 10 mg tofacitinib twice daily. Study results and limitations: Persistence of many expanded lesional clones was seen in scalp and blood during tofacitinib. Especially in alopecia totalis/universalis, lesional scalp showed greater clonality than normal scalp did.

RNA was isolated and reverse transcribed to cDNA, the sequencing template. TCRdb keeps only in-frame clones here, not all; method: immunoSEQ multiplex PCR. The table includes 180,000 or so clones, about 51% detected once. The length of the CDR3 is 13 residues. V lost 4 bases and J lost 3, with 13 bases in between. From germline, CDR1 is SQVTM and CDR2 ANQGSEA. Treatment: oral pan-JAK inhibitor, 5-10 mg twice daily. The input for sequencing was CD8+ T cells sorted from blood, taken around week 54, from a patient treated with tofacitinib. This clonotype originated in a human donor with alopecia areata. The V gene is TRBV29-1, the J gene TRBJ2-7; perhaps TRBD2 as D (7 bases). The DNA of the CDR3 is TGCAGCGTTGTGGGGGGGGCAGACTACGAGCAGTACTTC. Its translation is CSVVGGADYEQYF.